This TCR beta chain was identified during a study of response to subunit inactivated influenza vaccine. General observations from the study: T cells newly recruited by each seasonal influenza vaccination are few, the authors suggested.

Of note for this clonotype: Its antigen is as yet unknown.

CDR3 length: 13 amino acids. Trimming removed 0 bases at V and 7 bases at J, with 6 bases between. CDR1 is LGHNA, CDR2 YNFKEQ, per germline. TCRdb recomputed calls from the RT-PCR reads with MiXCR, one row per CDR3 protein. The sample shows about 500,000 distinct CDR3 sequences, 10% to 15% of them seen only once. The starting material was PBMCs from blood, obtained about 40 days after vaccination. V and J are TRBV4-2 and TRBJ2-2; D unresolved. The sequence came from a man in his fifties who received an inactivated influenza vaccine. CDR3 bases: TGTGCCAGCAGCCAAGAAAGGGTCGGGGAGCTGTTTTTT. This translates into CASSQERVGELFF.